These 20 T cell receptor beta chains were all obtained from the same sample, sequenced in a study of cytomegalovirus exposure and HLA in healthy donors. Data came from immunoSEQ multiplex PCR; TCRdb stores just in-frame clones and leaves some out. This table has 68,000 or so clones, around 95% appearing once. The sequencing input was PBMCs. These receptors all come from a man aged 18-30 years in good health and CMV-seronegative.

The chain employs TRBV19 and TRBJ1-2; 9 nucleotides match TRBD1. CDR3 length: 15 amino acids. V shed 6 bases and J 7 bases; nucleotides not matched to a gene: 12. Germline V lookup: CDR1 LNHDA, CDR2 SQIVND (reference sequence). The CDR3 here is CASRQQGAKGSGYTF. The CDR3 DNA reads as TGTGCCAGTAGGCAACAGGGGGCTAAAGGCTCTGGCTACACCTTC. The entire variable domain, with the rest obtained from reference TRBV19 and TRBJ1-2, is as follows: DGGITQSPKYLFRKEGQNVTLSCEQNLNHDAMYWYRQDPGQGLRLIYYSQIVNDFQKGDIAEGYSVSREKKESFPLTVTSAQKNPTAFYLCASRQQGAKGSGYTFGSGTRLTVV.

The chain carries TRBV18 and TRBJ2-3, with 8 bases identical to TRBD1. With 3 bases clipped from V and 0 bases from J, the junction kept 5 bases outside the gene matches. The germline gives CDR1 KGHSH, CDR2 LQKENI. The CDR3 has 16 residues. The CDR3 loop reads CASSPRTGISTDTQYF. In nucleotides, the CDR3 is TGTGCCAGCTCACCCCGGACAGGGATTAGCACAGATACGCAGTATTTT. Full variable domain (missing parts from reference TRBV18 and TRBJ2-3): NAGVMQNPRHLVRRRGQEARLRCSPMKGHSHVYWYRQLPEEGLKFMVYLQKENIIDESGMPKERFSAEFPKEGPSILRIQQVVRGDSAAYFCASSPRTGISTDTQYFGPGTRLTVL.

This chain links TRBV9 with TRBJ1-2, with unresolved D. V lost 0 bases, J lost 3 bases, and 6 bases lay in between. The CDR3 is 13 residues long. Germline loops: CDR1 SGDLS, CDR2 YYNGEE. In DNA form, the CDR3 reads TGTGCCAGCAGCGTAGGAGGAGACTATGGCTACACCTTC. Protein sequence: CASSVGGDYGYTF. The full variable domain, with the rest looked up from reference TRBV9 and TRBJ1-2, is DSGVTQTPKHLITATGQRVTLRCSPRSGDLSVYWYQQSLDQGLQFLIQYYNGEERAKGNILERFSAQQFPDLHSELNLSSLELGDSALYFCASSVGGDYGYTFGSGTRLTVV.

The V call is TRBV27, the J call TRBJ2-5; D gene ambiguous. Germline lookup yields CDR1 MNHEY and CDR2 SMNVEV (reference sequence). CDR3 length: 13 residues. Trimming left V 5 bases short and J 5 bases short, with 12 bases between. The CDR3 spells CASSPNPRETQYF. Here the CDR3 DNA reads TGTGCCAGCAGTCCCAACCCCCGGGAGACCCAGTACTTC.

The chain carries TRBV10-3 and TRBJ2-7, with 10 bases that match TRBD2. CDR3 length: 14 amino acids. J gave up 4 bases and V 8 bases, and 8 bases lay outside the gene matches. Germline V gives CDR1 ENHRY, CDR2 SYGVKD. The CDR3 region has the DNA TGTGCCATCGATGCTAGCGGGAGTAGATACGAGCAGTACTTC. It encodes CAIDASGSRYEQYF.

This rearrangement joins TRBV6-5 to TRBJ2-2; 8 bases are shared with TRBD1. Germline V lookup: CDR1 MNHEY, CDR2 SVGAGI. V lost 8 bases to trimming and J lost 3 bases; unmatched junction nucleotides: 2. The CDR3 spans 13 residues. This CDR3 reads CASGTGDTGELFF. CDR3 bases: TGTGCCAGCGGGACAGGTGACACCGGGGAGCTGTTTTTT.

The rearrangement links TRBV27 to TRBJ1-5; the D is unclear. Per germline, CDR1 MNHEY and CDR2 SMNVEV (reference sequence). The V end was cut by 6 bases, the J end by 0 bases, with 9 bases between. The CDR3 is 14 amino acids. CDR3 loop: CASSRLNSNQPQHF. The CDR3 DNA reads TGTGCCAGCAGCAGACTGAATAGCAATCAGCCCCAGCATTTT.

The CDR3 is CASSLAGDEQFF. The CDR3 DNA reads as TGTGCCAGCAGCTTAGCCGGGGATGAGCAGTTCTTC. The chain joins TRBV11-2 to TRBJ2-1; D possibly corresponds to TRBD2 (5 bases). Trimming removed 1 base at V and 8 bases at J, with 6 bases between. There are 12 residues in the CDR3. CDR1 SGHAT and CDR2 FQNNGV come from the germline V gene.

This chain links TRBV19 with TRBJ2-1; 9 bases align to TRBD2. After removal of 1 base from V and 3 bases from J, the junction contained 1 base not matched to a gene. The CDR3 has 15 residues. Germline V gene lookup returns CDR1 LNHDA and CDR2 SQIVND (reference sequence). In DNA form, the CDR3 reads TGTGCCAGTAGTATAGCTAGCGGGAACTACAATGAGCAGTTCTTC. Its translation: CASSIASGNYNEQFF.

The gene calls are TRBV7-9 and TRBJ1-1; possibly TRBD1 for D (5 bases). The germline V gene encodes CDR1 SEHNR and CDR2 FQNEAQ (reference sequence). This CDR3 contains 13 residues. V lost 5 bases, J lost 4 bases, and 11 bases lay in between. CDR3 nucleotide sequence: TGTGCCAGCAGCGGACGGAGGGGCACTGAAGCTTTCTTT. As protein: CASSGRRGTEAFF.

J is TRBJ2-2 and V is TRBV13; D is undetermined. V dropped 5 bases and J dropped 0 bases, with 13 bases sitting between them. This CDR3 is 16 amino acids long. The germline gives CDR1 PRHDT, CDR2 FYEKMQ (reference sequence). CDR3 in DNA: TGTGCCAGCAGCATCCGACAACCCGCGAACACCGGGGAGCTGTTTTTT. Translating gives CASSIRQPANTGELFF. The full variable domain, its missing parts supplied by reference TRBV13 and TRBJ2-2, is AAGVIQSPRHLIKEKRETATLKCYPIPRHDTVYWYQQGPGQDPQFLISFYEKMQSDKGSIPDRFSAQQFSDYHSELNMSSLELGDSALYFCASSIRQPANTGELFFGEGSRLTVL.

The chain has TRBV29-1 and TRBJ2-1; D unclear. CDR1 and CDR2 (germline): SQVTM, ANQGSEA. CDR3 length equals 13 residues. The ends were cut back, 3 bases at V and 7 bases at J, with 13 bases in the middle. CDR3 nucleotide sequence: TGCAGCGTTGATCCTAGGAGTGTGAATGAGCAGTTCTTC. Protein: CSVDPRSVNEQFF.

V usage is TRBV6-5 and J usage is TRBJ1-2; 7 bases are a match to TRBD1. Germline CDR1 and CDR2: MNHEY and SVGAGI. The V segment lost 2 bases and the J segment 1 base; nucleotides outside the gene matches: 4. The CDR3 loop spans 15 amino acids. The CDR3 loop reads CASSYNRGDNYGYTF. The CDR3 coding sequence is TGTGCCAGCAGTTACAACAGGGGAGATAACTATGGCTACACCTTC.

The chain links TRBV14 to TRBJ2-3, with 9 bases matching TRBD1. The CDR3 totals 16 residues. Germline assignment: CDR1 SGHDN and CDR2 FVKESK. V shed 4 bases, J shed 3 bases, and the junction held 8 bases outside the gene matches. The DNA of the CDR3 is TGTGCCAGCAGCCCGGACAGGGGAACTATTACAGATACGCAGTATTTT. Protein sequence: CASSPDRGTITDTQYF.

V gene TRBV29-1 combines with J gene TRBJ2-5; 7 bases match TRBD2. The germline CDR1 and CDR2 sequences are SQVTM and ANQGSEA. Trimming at V came to 5 bases and at J to 5 bases, leaving 17 bases not matched to a gene. The CDR3 runs to 16 residues. The CDR3 region is CSVLLLTGGGSETQYF. The CDR3 DNA reads as TGCAGCGTTTTGCTTCTAACGGGTGGCGGGAGTGAGACCCAGTACTTC.

The chain combines TRBV20-1 with TRBJ1-2; 7 positions agree with TRBD1. Trimming at V came to 8 bases and at J to 8 bases, leaving 8 bases not matched to a gene. The CDR3 contains 11 residues. Germline CDR1 and CDR2: DFQATT and SNEGSKA (reference sequence). CDR3 sequence (DNA): TGCAGTTATGTTAGGGGGCACGGCTACACCTTC. Protein sequence: CSYVRGHGYTF.

The J gene is TRBJ1-3, the V gene TRBV19, with D possibly TRBD1 on 6 matching bases. The CDR3 is 16 amino acids. The germline CDR1 and CDR2 sequences are LNHDA and SQIVND (reference sequence). Deletions cut 2 bases from V and 0 bases from J, with 11 bases between. CDR3 protein: CASSITGMVSGNTIYF. CDR3 nucleotides: TGTGCCAGTAGTATAACAGGGATGGTCTCTGGAAACACCATATATTTT.

This clone appeared once. V is TRBV6-1 and J is TRBJ2-3; D is uncertain. The germline gives CDR1 MNHNS, CDR2 SASEGT. CDR3 length equals 15 residues. The V and J ends lost 10 bases and 0 bases respectively, with 17 bases between them. The CDR3: CATIPRVASTDTQYF. The CDR3 bases are TGTGCCACCATCCCCCGGGTCGCTAGCACAGATACGCAGTATTTT.

The chain couples TRBV19 to TRBJ2-6, with D possibly TRBD2 on 5 matching bases. V dropped 11 bases and J dropped 2 bases, with 13 bases sitting between them. CDR1 and CDR2 (germline): LNHDA, SQIVND (reference sequence). The CDR3 extends over 14 amino acids. The CDR3, as DNA: TGTGCCTCCCACCCCGGGACTGGGGCCAACGTCCTGACTTTC. It yields the protein CASHPGTGANVLTF. The whole variable domain, filled in from reference TRBV19 and TRBJ2-6, reads DGGITQSPKYLFRKEGQNVTLSCEQNLNHDAMYWYRQDPGQGLRLIYYSQIVNDFQKGDIAEGYSVSREKKESFPLTVTSAQKNPTAFYLCASHPGTGANVLTFGAGSRLTVL.

This clone was seen just once. The chain joins TRBV5-4 to TRBJ2-4; 11 bases agree with TRBD1. The CDR3 has 19 amino acids. V gave up 4 bases and J gave up 0 bases; unmatched junction bases: 12. The germline V gene has CDR1 SGHNT and CDR2 YYREEE (reference sequence). The CDR3 DNA is TGTGCCAGCAGCCGCTGGGGGACAGGGGGACTTCTAGCCAAAAACATTCAGTACTTC. It specifies CASSRWGTGGLLAKNIQYF.